This TCR beta chain was obtained from a study of T cell responses to AZD1222 COVID-19 vaccine. By share of the sample, this clone is medium-sized. What it recognizes is unknown. Sequenced by immunoSEQ multiplex PCR; TCRdb stores in-frame clones only, minus some. Of 75,000 to 85,000 clones in the sample, about 85% were seen once. Overall study results and limits: Repertoires were obtained solely post-peak T cell response.

This CDR3 is 17 amino acids long. J gave up 3 bases and V 1 base, and 3 bases lay outside the gene matches. Germline-derived CDR1 and CDR2 are LGHDT and YNNKEL (reference sequence). V and J are TRBV3-1 (or the pseudogene TRBV3-2) and TRBJ2-6; 10 bases match TRBD1. Sequencing used peripheral blood, obtained on day 0 of AZD1222 vaccination. The source is an adult in good health. CDR3 amino acids: CASSQVGQGDGANVLTF. DNA for the CDR3: TGTGCCAGCAGCCAAGTCGGACAGGGGGATGGGGCCAACGTCCTGACTTTC.